This T cell receptor beta chain was observed in a study of blood T cell repertoires in COVID-19. For the study at large: The United States, Italy and Spain supplied acute and convalescent COVID-19 samples. The analysed material was cDNA or gDNA that came from T cells, B-cell-depleted T cells, or PBMCs.

Germline CDR1 reads MNHEY; CDR2 reads SMNVEV (reference sequence). The CDR3 has 13 residues. J was trimmed by 2 bases and V by 6 bases; bases with no gene match: 3. As originally analysed: Nucleated cell number was recorded as an estimate derived from reference gene primer amplification. Sequencing was performed with immunoSEQ multiplex PCR; in TCRdb, only in-frame clones are kept and a portion is missing. That table supplies the V and J calls and clone size; D and trimming were determined from the DNA. The sample has 200,000 to 300,000 clones; approximately 87% are singletons. The chain is built from TRBV27 and TRBJ2-5, with 7 bases that match TRBD2. The origin of this receptor is a human donor in a cohort sampled during active COVID-19. Sequenced input: peripheral blood. CDR3 sequence reads: CASRTSAQETQYF. DNA for the CDR3: TGTGCCAGCAGAACTAGCGCGCAAGAGACCCAGTACTTC.